The clone carrying this TCR beta chain was seen just once. The CDR3 runs 17 residues. These data belong to a study of T cell responses to AZD1222 COVID-19 vaccine. The protocol was immunoSEQ multiplex PCR, while the TCRdb copy is restricted to in-frame clones and leaves out a portion. The data hold under 150,000 clones, with approximately 92% observed a single time. The rearrangement links TRBV21-1 to TRBJ2-1; TRBD1 was called by the table and not checked on the DNA. TRBV21-1 has pseudogene status. The receptor was derived from an adult in good health. The specimen comprised peripheral blood, sampled on day 0 of AZD1222 vaccination. The CDR3 loop reads CASSAPLEAGGANEQFF. For the CDR3, the DNA is TGTGCCAGCAGCGCCCCCCTGGAGGCAGGGGGCGCGAATGAGCAGTTCTTC.